The present T cell receptor (beta chain) was sequenced within a study of immune cell composition in non-small cell lung cancer. Sequenced by immunoSEQ multiplex PCR; TCRdb stores in-frame clones only, minus some. The sample consists of around 3,000 clones, 65% to 80% of them appearing once. V lost 5 bases and J lost 4, with 14 bases in between. The CDR3 length is 14 residues. CDR1 MNHNY and CDR2 SVGAGI come from the germline V gene (reference sequence). The specimen was lung tumor tissue. The genes are TRBV6-6 and TRBJ1-1; tentative D call: TRBD1 (6 bases). This receptor was identified in a human donor with non-small cell lung cancer. The CDR3: CASSDTGLATEAFF. In nucleotides, the CDR3 is TGTGCCAGCAGTGATACAGGGTTGGCCACTGAAGCTTTCTTT.